The 22 T cell receptor beta chains in this list originate from one sample, sequenced in a study of blood T cell repertoires in COVID-19. Sequencing used immunoSEQ multiplex PCR; TCRdb keeps in-frame clones, though not all of them. The table lists a few hundred thousand clones, roughly nine tenths of them singletons. The sequencing input was peripheral blood. Receptors originate from a man between 60 and 75 years old who had recovered from COVID-19.

In regard to this clone: The sample holds other DNA sequences that translate to the same CDR3. The V call is TRBV11-3, the J call TRBJ1-1; D is possibly TRBD1 (5 bases). The CDR3 has 14 residues. The V gene's germline CDR1 is SGHNT and CDR2 YENEEA. Trimming pared 5 bases from V and 0 bases from J, leaving 10 bases between. CDR3 residues: CASSPGRLNTEAFF. CDR3 nucleotides: TGTGCCAGCAGCCCAGGGCGGTTGAACACTGAAGCTTTCTTT.

The table lists this clone with a count of one. The chain combines TRBV5-1 with TRBJ1-2, with D uncertain. V lost 1 base and J lost 4, with 11 bases in between. The CDR3 is 14 amino acids. Germline lookup yields CDR1 SGHRS and CDR2 YFSETQ. CDR3 residues: CASSLTDNLYGYTF. The CDR3 region has the DNA TGCGCCAGCAGCTTGACAGATAACCTCTATGGCTACACCTTC.

The rearrangement links TRBV6-5 to TRBJ1-2, with 7 nucleotides matching TRBD1. J gave up 3 bases and V 2 bases, and 3 bases lay outside the gene matches. The germline CDR1 and CDR2 sequences are MNHEY and SVGAGI. The CDR3 consists of 14 residues. Here the CDR3 DNA reads TGTGCCAGCAGTTACGACAGGGTTGACTATGGCTACACCTTC. It codes for CASSYDRVDYGYTF.

The chain recombines TRBV5-1 with TRBJ1-5, with a weak D call TRBD1 (5 bases). There are 15 residues in the CDR3. V shed 4 bases and J shed 2 bases, with 13 bases lying between them. Germline CDR1 SGHRS, CDR2 YFSETQ. This CDR3 reads CASSNGASGNQPQHF. In nucleotides, the CDR3 is TGCGCCAGCAGCAATGGGGCTTCGGGCAATCAGCCCCAGCATTTT.

The chain combines TRBV7-6 with TRBJ2-7, with 8 positions matching TRBD2. J gave up 4 bases and V 5 bases, and 13 bases lay outside the gene matches. This CDR3 comprises 16 residues. CDR1 and CDR2 (germline): SGHVS, FNYEAQ. The CDR3 loop is CASSPQSGTREYEQYF. In DNA, the CDR3 is TGTGCCAGCAGCCCTCAATCCGGGACTAGAGAATACGAGCAGTACTTC.

This clone showed up just a few times. This sequence joins TRBV2 and TRBJ1-2; D perhaps matches TRBD1 (5 bases). Trimming cost V 6 bases and J 6 bases, with 11 bases left between them. The CDR3 covers 12 residues. Germline V CDR1 and CDR2: SNHLY, FYNNEI. CDR3 in amino acids: CASRLEGDGYTF. CDR3 DNA sequence: TGTGCCAGCAGGCTGGAAGGGGATGGCTACACCTTC. Looking up the rest from reference TRBV2 and TRBJ1-2 gives the full variable domain: EPEVTQTPSHQVTQMGQEVILRCVPISNHLYFYWYRQILGQKVEFLVSFYNNEISEKSEIFDDQFSVERPDGSNFTLKIRSTKLEDSAMYFCASRLEGDGYTFGSGTRLTVV.

V usage is TRBV18 and J usage is TRBJ1-1; the D is unclear. Trimming removed 3 bases at V and 0 bases at J, with 14 bases between. Looked up from germline, CDR1 is KGHSH and CDR2 is LQKENI. The CDR3 covers 16 residues. The DNA for the CDR3 is TGTGCCAGCTCACCCCCGGGGAGTACCATGAACACTGAAGCTTTCTTT. Amino acid sequence: CASSPPGSTMNTEAFF.

The V gene is TRBV12-3 or TRBV12-4, the J gene TRBJ1-1; the match to TRBD1 covers 7 bases. There are 12 residues in the CDR3. V was clipped by 5 bases and J by 7 bases; unmatched bases: 4. The DNA for the CDR3 is TGTGCCAGCAGTCCAAGACAGGGTGAAGCTTTCTTT. As protein: CASSPRQGEAFF.

The chain employs TRBV7-2 and TRBJ2-5; D remains ambiguous. The length of the CDR3 is 14 residues. V lost 5 bases and J 0 bases, leaving 10 bases between the germline ends. Germline CDR1 is SGHTA and CDR2 is FQGNSA. CDR3 bases: TGTGCCAGCAGCCCCCGGCGGAACCAAGAGACCCAGTACTTC. Its protein product is CASSPRRNQETQYF.

The V gene is TRBV18, the J gene TRBJ2-7; 9 nucleotides match TRBD2. Germline-derived CDR1 and CDR2 are KGHSH and LQKENI. The CDR3 totals 14 residues. V gave up 6 bases and J gave up 0 bases; unmatched junction bases: 3. CDR3 in amino acids: CASSMTSGSYEQYF. CDR3 bases: TGTGCCAGCTCGATGACTAGCGGCTCCTACGAGCAGTACTTC.

J is TRBJ1-5 and V is TRBV3-1 (or the pseudogene TRBV3-2), with D hard to call. The CDR3 consists of 15 residues. The ends were cut back, 0 bases at V and 5 bases at J, with 11 bases in the middle. Germline loops: CDR1 LGHDT, CDR2 YNNKEL (reference sequence). This CDR3 reads CASSQERGADQPQHF. DNA for the CDR3: TGTGCCAGCAGCCAAGAGCGGGGAGCGGATCAGCCCCAGCATTTT.

The V and J genes are TRBV5-5 and TRBJ1-5; D not certain. The CDR3 runs 15 residues. Germline CDR1 is SGHKS and CDR2 is YYEKEE (reference sequence). V dropped 0 bases and J dropped 3 bases, with 10 bases sitting between them. The DNA for the CDR3 is TGTGCCAGCAGCTTGGTAGATAATCTCAATCAGCCCCAGCATTTT. Translated: CASSLVDNLNQPQHF.

V gene TRBV30 combines with J gene TRBJ2-5; 8 nucleotides agree with TRBD2. J gave up 2 bases and V 5 bases, and 7 bases lay outside the gene matches. The CDR3 totals 14 residues. Germline V gene lookup returns CDR1 GTSNPN and CDR2 SVGIG (reference sequence). As DNA, the CDR3 is TGTGCCTGGGGCCGCGGGGGGCCGCAAGAGACCCAGTACTTC. It translates to CAWGRGGPQETQYF.

The V and J genes are TRBV6-6 and TRBJ1-4; D unclear. The length of the CDR3 is 13 residues. V was clipped by 7 bases and J by 7 bases, with 13 bases between them. From germline, CDR1 is MNHNY and CDR2 SVGAGI (reference sequence). The CDR3 region has the DNA TGTGCCAGCATTGGTTCCGGAGGTGAAAAACTGTTTTTT. This encodes CASIGSGGEKLFF.

This clone was detected once. The chain has TRBV9 and TRBJ2-5; TRBD1 aligns across 7 bases. The CDR3 totals 14 residues. Germline CDR1 and CDR2: SGDLS and YYNGEE. V lost 0 bases and J lost 5; bases outside the gene matches: 4. The DNA of the CDR3 is TGTGCCAGCAGCGTAGAGGGGGCTCAGGAGACCCAGTACTTC. It specifies CASSVEGAQETQYF.

Written as DNA, the CDR3 is TGTGCCAGCAGCCGAGGGACTAGTGGGGGACAGGAGACCCAGTACTTC. It codes for CASSRGTSGGQETQYF. The chain joins TRBV3-1 (or the pseudogene TRBV3-2) to TRBJ2-5, with D maybe TRBD2 (8 bases). CDR3 length equals 16 residues. CDR1 is LGHDT, CDR2 YNNKEL, per germline (reference sequence). Trimming cost V 4 bases and J 5 bases, with 20 bases left between them.

As to this clone: The identical CDR3 is also encoded by other nucleotide sequences in the sample. The J gene is TRBJ2-3, the V gene TRBV7-3, with a possible D match to TRBD2 (5 bases). There are 12 residues in the CDR3. V shed 5 bases and J shed 4 bases, with 7 bases lying between them. Germline V lookup: CDR1 SGHTA, CDR2 FQGTGA. The CDR3 is CASSPDSDTQYF. The CDR3 DNA follows: TGTGCCAGCAGCCCGGACTCAGATACGCAGTATTTT.

The chain has TRBV19 and TRBJ2-2, with TRBD1 matching 8 bases. The germline CDR1 and CDR2 sequences are LNHDA and SQIVND (reference sequence). This CDR3 is 15 amino acids long. Trimming at V came to 5 bases and at J to 4 bases, leaving 6 bases not matched to a gene. The CDR3 sequence: CASSYTGGPTGELFF. The CDR3 region has the DNA TGTGCCAGTAGTTATACAGGGGGGCCCACCGGGGAGCTGTTTTTT.

The chain recombines TRBV2 with TRBJ2-5; 9 nucleotides agree with TRBD2. Germline CDR1 reads SNHLY; CDR2 reads FYNNEI. The CDR3 loop spans 13 amino acids. V was pared by 8 bases and J by 5 bases, with 6 bases of the junction left unmatched. CDR3 nucleotides: TGTGCCAGCCGCGGGGGGGTAGGTGAGACCCAGTACTTC. Translating gives CASRGGVGETQYF.

V is TRBV2 and J is TRBJ1-5; D unresolved. Germline V lookup: CDR1 SNHLY, CDR2 FYNNEI. The CDR3 has 15 residues. Trimming stripped 3 bases from V and 7 bases from J, with 16 bases between. The CDR3 DNA sequence: TGTGCCAGCAGTGAGTTGGAGCCTATAAGGCAGCCCCAGCATTTT. This sequence encodes CASSELEPIRQPQHF.

The V gene is TRBV24-1, the J gene TRBJ1-2, with D tentatively TRBD1 (6 bases). The CDR3 is made up of 16 amino acids. V gave up 5 bases and J gave up 8 bases, with 23 bases separating them. The V gene's germline CDR1 is KGHDR and CDR2 SFDVKD. The CDR3 DNA reads as TGTGCCACCAGTGCGGGGGGCGGTTCCGGATTAGGCGGCTACACCTTC. This codes for CATSAGGGSGLGGYTF.

Points on this clone: Other DNA sequences in the sample encode the same CDR3. The V call is TRBV7-9, the J call TRBJ2-7; D is unclear. The V end lost 6 bases, the J end lost 0 bases, and 6 bases lay between the germline ends. This CDR3 has 12 amino acids. The germline gives CDR1 SEHNR, CDR2 FQNEAQ (reference sequence). Here the CDR3 reads CASSLISYEQYF. DNA for the CDR3: TGTGCCAGCAGTCTTATCTCCTACGAGCAGTACTTC.